These T cell receptor beta chains were read from a single sample in a study of T-cell reconstitution after alpha-beta-depleted transplantation in children. TCRdb used MiXCR to reprocess the PCR reads, holding one entry per CDR3 protein. The repertoire holds some 240,000 distinct CDR3 sequences, around 9.7% seen once, with approximately 5% in the top ten. The material sequenced was PBMCs from the stem cell graft donor, taken from the stem cell graft. The receptors come from a human donor who donated a stem cell graft to a child with SCID. Both conserved end residues are part of each CDR3. D genes are given only for firm matches. Not all rows give a size; the values are once, few, many and, for expanded clones, a class.

>TRBV4-2|.|many|TRBJ1-5
CASSQSGVEGQPQHF
TGTGCCAGCAGCCAATCAGGGGTTGAAGGTCAGCCCCAGCATTTT
>TRBV7-8|TRBD1|many|TRBJ1-1
CASSSSSQGASAFF
TGTGCCAGCAGCTCCTCATCACAGGGGGCGTCTGCTTTCTTT
>TRBV20-1|.|many|TRBJ2-1
CSASDRTGYNEQFF
TGCAGTGCTAGCGACAGAACTGGTTACAATGAGCAGTTCTTC
>TRBV6-5|TRBD1|many|TRBJ1-1
CASRGSGTGNTEAFF
TGTGCCAGCAGGGGGTCCGGGACAGGGAACACTGAAGCTTTCTTT
>TRBV19|.|.|TRBJ2-5
CASSPTGSARETQYF
TGTGCCAGTAGTCCGACGGGGAGTGCCCGGGAGACCCAGTACTTC
>TRBV29-1|.|.|TRBJ1-3
CSVGTGRNTIYF
TGCAGCGTTGGTACAGGACGGAACACCATATATTTT
>TRBV5-6|.|.|TRBJ1-1
CASSLEMANTEAFF
TGTGCCAGCAGCTTGGAGATGGCGAACACTGAAGCTTTCTTT
>TRBV20-1|TRBD1|few|TRBJ1-4
CSASPTGANEKLFF
TGCAGTGCTAGCCCGACAGGGGCTAATGAAAAACTGTTTTTT
>TRBV12-3/TRBV12-4|TRBD1|many|TRBJ2-7
CASSHRRDSIYEQYF
TGTGCCAGCAGTCACCGCCGGGACAGCATCTACGAGCAGTACTTC
>TRBV19|.|many|TRBJ2-7
CASSINRGSFYEQYF
TGTGCCAGTAGTATAAATCGCGGCAGCTTCTACGAGCAGTACTTC
>TRBV5-1|TRBD2|many|TRBJ2-5
CASSWRRAGAETQYF
TGCGCCAGCAGCTGGCGTCGAGCGGGGGCAGAGACCCAGTACTTC
>TRBV20-1|.|many|TRBJ1-2
CSAREFDRLYGYTF
TGCAGTGCTAGAGAATTCGACAGACTCTATGGCTACACCTTC
>TRBV7-3|.|.|TRBJ2-1
CASSAMLLGGGGEQFF
TGTGCCAGCAGCGCCATGCTGCTAGGAGGCGGAGGTGAGCAGTTCTTC
>TRBV20-1|.|many|TRBJ1-2
CSAQDGPYGYTF
TGCAGTGCGCAGGACGGGCCCTATGGCTACACCTTC
>TRBV3-1|.|many|TRBJ1-2
CASSPALIYAGYTF
TGTGCCAGCAGCCCTGCGCTGATTTATGCTGGCTACACCTTC
>TRBV5-1|.|many|TRBJ2-5
CASSLGKETQYF
TGCGCCAGCAGCCTCGGGAAGGAGACCCAGTACTTC
>TRBV18|TRBD1|many|TRBJ1-4
CASSRTGNGEKLFF
TGTGCCAGCTCTCGGACAGGGAATGGGGAAAAACTGTTTTTT
>TRBV2|.|few|TRBJ2-5
CASSGGLGAEETQYF
TGTGCCAGCAGCGGAGGGTTGGGGGCTGAGGAGACCCAGTACTTC
>TRBV5-1|.|many|TRBJ2-5
CASSPDSNQETQYF
TGCGCCAGCAGCCCGGACAGTAATCAAGAGACCCAGTACTTC
>TRBV4-2|TRBD1|many|TRBJ1-1
CASSQDIARGPAFF
TGTGCCAGCAGCCAAGATATAGCCAGGGGGCCGGCTTTCTTT
>TRBV28|.|many|TRBJ2-1
CASSRGQRHSVQFF
TGTGCCAGCAGTCGGGGCCAACGGCATAGCGTGCAGTTCTTC
>TRBV28|TRBD1|many|TRBJ1-2
CASIGPGTVVDYGYTF
TGTGCCAGCATCGGGCCGGGGACAGTGGTGGACTATGGCTACACCTTC
>TRBV18|.|few|TRBJ1-1
CASSPSPGPAGTEAFF
TGTGCCAGCTCACCATCACCGGGACCAGCGGGGACTGAAGCTTTCTTT
>TRBV7-2|.|many|TRBJ2-1
CASSFDSYNEQFF
TGTGCCAGCAGCTTCGACAGCTACAATGAGCAGTTCTTC
>TRBV27|.|many|TRBJ1-1
CASSWQGRDTEAFF
TGTGCCAGCAGTTGGCAGGGTAGGGACACTGAAGCTTTCTTT
>TRBV4-3|TRBD1|many|TRBJ2-1
CASSQSVPGQGNNEQFF
TGCGCCAGCAGCCAATCAGTACCGGGACAGGGTAACAATGAGCAGTTCTTC
>TRBV4-2|.|many|TRBJ1-6
CASSPPRSGINNSPLHF
TGTGCCAGCAGCCCGCCGAGAAGCGGGATCAATAATTCACCCCTCCACTTT
>TRBV12-3/TRBV12-4|.|many|TRBJ1-4
CASRIRGQNEKLFF
TGTGCCAGCAGGATCCGGGGCCAAAATGAAAAACTGTTTTTT
>TRBV20-1|.|many|TRBJ1-3
CSVHLSGNTIYF
TGCAGTGTCCATCTGTCTGGAAACACCATATATTTT
>TRBV10-3|.|many|TRBJ2-1
CAISSQGGLYNEQFF
TGTGCCATCAGCTCGCAGGGGGGGCTCTACAATGAGCAGTTCTTC
>TRBV6-2/TRBV6-3|TRBD2|many|TRBJ2-4
CASSHSTGTSRIQYF
TGTGCCAGCAGCCACTCGACCGGGACTAGTAGGATTCAGTACTTC
>TRBV27|.|many|TRBJ2-1
CASSLGSWYNEQFF
TGTGCCAGCAGTTTAGGTTCTTGGTACAATGAGCAGTTCTTC
>TRBV5-1|.|many|TRBJ2-5
CASSLVGVQGRETQYF
TGCGCCAGCAGCTTGGTTGGAGTTCAAGGGCGAGAGACCCAGTACTTC
>TRBV7-2|TRBD2|many|TRBJ2-7
CASSLVSGGYEQYF
TGTGCCAGCAGCTTAGTTAGCGGGGGTTACGAGCAGTACTTC
>TRBV12-3/TRBV12-4|.|many|TRBJ1-3
CASSLAPGAGNTIYF
TGTGCCAGCAGTTTAGCACCGGGCGCGGGAAACACCATATATTTT
>TRBV6-2/TRBV6-3|TRBD1|many|TRBJ2-6
CASMPGQGVSGANVLTF
TGTGCCAGCATGCCGGGACAGGGGGTTTCCGGGGCCAACGTCCTGACTTTC
>TRBV4-1|TRBD2|many|TRBJ2-3
CASSQAVTSGRYTQYF
TGCGCCAGCAGCCAAGCGGTGACTAGCGGGCGATATACGCAGTATTTT
>TRBV4-1|TRBD1|many|TRBJ1-3
CASSPLVNPGQGSGNTIYF
TGCGCCAGCAGCCCCCTTGTGAACCCGGGACAGGGTTCTGGAAACACCATATATTTT
>TRBV5-1|.|.|TRBJ1-4
CASSSRTSDEKLFF
TGCGCCAGCAGTTCCCGGACCAGCGATGAAAAACTGTTTTTT
>TRBV5-5|.|few|TRBJ1-2
CASSLAGNTGYGYTF
TGTGCCAGCAGCTTGGCCGGGAATACAGGCTATGGCTACACCTTC
>TRBV4-1|.|many|TRBJ2-5
CASSQLTLETQYF
TGCGCCAGCAGCCAATTAACCCTAGAGACCCAGTACTTC
>TRBV27|.|many|TRBJ1-6
CASSSGSMGSPLHF
TGTGCCAGCAGTTCCGGCTCCATGGGATCACCCCTCCACTTT
>TRBV20-1|.|.|TRBJ2-5
CSATRAEETQYF
TGCAGTGCTACGAGGGCAGAAGAGACCCAGTACTTC
>TRBV20-1|TRBD1|many|TRBJ1-3
CSARASGTGAGNTIYF
TGCAGTGCTAGAGCATCCGGGACAGGGGCTGGAAACACCATATATTTT
>TRBV12-3/TRBV12-4|TRBD1|few|TRBJ1-1
CASSTKQDRGAFF
TGTGCCAGCAGTACGAAACAGGACAGGGGTGCTTTCTTT
>TRBV2|TRBD1|many|TRBJ1-2
CASNGQGGSYGYTF
TGTGCCAGCAATGGACAGGGTGGTAGCTATGGCTACACCTTC
>TRBV5-1|TRBD2|many|TRBJ2-3
CASSLVAGGTDTQYF
TGCGCCAGCAGCTTGGTAGCGGGGGGCACAGATACGCAGTATTTT
>TRBV7-9|TRBD1|few|TRBJ1-1
CASSSDRGPGTEAFF
TGTGCCAGCAGCTCGGACAGGGGGCCGGGAACTGAAGCTTTCTTT
>TRBV7-2|.|many|TRBJ2-3
CASSPQGGRGITDTQYF
TGTGCCAGCAGCCCACAGGGTGGTAGGGGTATCACAGATACGCAGTATTTT
>TRBV7-2|TRBD2|.|TRBJ2-7
CASSLGGGVFYEQYF
TGTGCCAGCAGCTTAGGGGGGGGGGTCTTCTACGAGCAGTACTTC
>TRBV5-1|TRBD1|few|TRBJ2-1
CASGQGVYNEQFF
TGCGCCAGTGGACAGGGGGTCTACAATGAGCAGTTCTTC